This T cell receptor (beta chain) was found in a study of T cell responses to AZD1222 COVID-19 vaccine. As for the study in general: It was second doses at about 4 or about 12 weeks that were pooled. General observations from the study: Spike was spanned by vaccine-associated CD4 TCRs, with dominance at 160-218 and 743-854. In all cases, repertoires were sampled only after the peak T cell response.

The table came from immunoSEQ multiplex PCR; TCRdb's copy has only in-frame clones and leaves some out. Here the sample spans under 150,000 clones, roughly 93% being singletons. Comment on this clone: Its antigen is still unknown.

Here the sequenced sample was peripheral blood, taken on day 0 of AZD1222 vaccination. This TCR was sampled from an adult in good health.

CDR3 in amino acids: CASMGRDSNQPQHF. The CDR3 bases are TGTGCCAGTATGGGCAGAGATAGCAATCAGCCCCAGCATTTT. This chain uses TRBV19 with TRBJ1-5; D is undetermined. This CDR3 has 14 residues. The germline V gene encodes CDR1 LNHDA and CDR2 SQIVND (reference sequence). V was trimmed by 7 bases and J by 0 bases, leaving 10 bases between them.